The TCR beta chain under discussion was sequenced for a study of blood T cell repertoires in COVID-19. The CDR3 totals 14 residues. From germline, CDR1 is LGHNA and CDR2 YNFKEQ. The V and J ends lost 2 bases and 0 bases respectively, with 5 bases between them. Clones were sequenced by immunoSEQ multiplex PCR, and TCRdb holds only the in-frame ones, with some missing. The data show about 230,000 clones, approximately 84% seen once. This sequence joins TRBV4-2 and TRBJ1-5, with D perhaps TRBD1 (5 bases). This clonotype was sampled from a man between 60 and 70 years old who had recovered from COVID-19. Material: PBMCs or T cells enriched from blood (not recorded which). The CDR3 sequence: CASSQQGSNQPQHF. The CDR3, as DNA: TGTGCCAGCAGCCAACAGGGTAGCAATCAGCCCCAGCATTTT.